Shown below are 26 T cell receptor beta chains from a single sample sequenced in a study of CD8+ T cells in alopecia areata. Isolated RNA was reverse transcribed into cDNA used as the sequencing template. TCRdb's copy holds only in-frame clones and misses some; the assay was immunoSEQ multiplex PCR. The data show 130,000 to 150,000 clones, roughly 44% seen once. The sample consisted of CD4+ T cells sorted from blood. These receptors all come from a human donor with alopecia areata.

This chain connects TRBV7-6 to TRBJ2-7; TRBD2 agrees at 16 bases. V lost 5 bases, J lost 5 bases, and 6 bases stayed unmatched. CDR1 is SGHVS, CDR2 FNYEAQ, per germline. The CDR3 runs 16 residues. The CDR3 region has the DNA TGTGCCAGCAGCCTGGGACTAGCGGGAGGGCCAAACGAGCAGTACTTC. Amino acid sequence: CASSLGLAGGPNEQYF.

This clone was detected a few times. The V gene is TRBV27, the J gene TRBJ2-1; no clear D gene. V gave up 3 bases and J gave up 9 bases, with 12 bases separating them. Per germline, CDR1 MNHEY and CDR2 SMNVEV (reference sequence). This CDR3 is 13 amino acids long. The DNA of the CDR3 is TGTGCCAGCAGTTTGCTGTCTAGAACTGAGCAGTTCTTC. Protein product: CASSLLSRTEQFF.

As DNA, the CDR3 is TGTGCCAGCAGCCTGGACAGTCCCATGAACACTGAAGCTTTCTTT. Protein product: CASSLDSPMNTEAFF. The chain recombines TRBV6-5 with TRBJ1-1; possibly TRBD1 for D (6 bases). V was shortened by 6 bases and J by 0 bases, with 14 bases between the two germline ends. This CDR3 contains 15 residues. Germline CDR1 is MNHEY and CDR2 is SVGAGI.

The chain is built from TRBV28 and TRBJ2-7; 12 bases align to TRBD2. Germline V gene data show CDR1 as MDHEN and CDR2 as SYDVKM. V was pared by 3 bases and J by 6 bases, with 15 bases of the junction left unmatched. The CDR3 consists of 18 residues. CDR3 protein: CASSLDVLAGGPSGEQYF. The DNA for the CDR3 is TGTGCCAGCAGTTTGGATGTTCTAGCGGGAGGGCCCTCGGGCGAGCAGTACTTC.

V is TRBV19 and J is TRBJ2-6, with D unclear. This CDR3 has 12 amino acids. Germline loops: CDR1 LNHDA, CDR2 SQIVND (reference sequence). V was trimmed by 6 bases and J by 7 bases, leaving 7 bases between them. The CDR3 DNA reads TGTGCCAGTAGCTCACGAGCCAACGTCCTGACTTTC. Its protein product is CASSSRANVLTF.

The chain carries TRBV5-1 and TRBJ2-1; 7 bases line up with TRBD1. In germline, CDR1 is SGHRS, CDR2 YFSETQ. With 4 bases clipped from V and 9 bases from J, the junction kept 7 bases outside the gene matches. The CDR3 has 13 amino acids. The CDR3 nucleotides are TGCGCCAGCAGCAGGCTACAGGGGACTGAGCAGTTCTTC. Translating it yields CASSRLQGTEQFF.

This sequence joins TRBV2 and TRBJ1-2, with TRBD1 matching over 7 bases. Looked up from germline, CDR1 is SNHLY and CDR2 is FYNNEI. This CDR3 spans 15 amino acids. J gave up 9 bases and V 3 bases, and 13 bases lay outside the gene matches. The CDR3 loop reads CASSDPRTGHLRYTF. The CDR3 coding sequence is TGTGCCAGCAGTGATCCCCGGACAGGACACCTGCGCTACACCTTC.

The V call is TRBV29-1, the J call TRBJ2-1; D uncertain. CDR1 and CDR2 (germline): SQVTM, ANQGSEA. Trimming cost V 3 bases and J 2 bases, with 11 bases left between them. There are 14 residues in the CDR3. The CDR3 here is CSVEGQATYNEQFF. The CDR3 nucleotides are TGCAGCGTTGAGGGCCAGGCCACCTACAATGAGCAGTTCTTC.

The chain uses TRBV29-1 and TRBJ1-5; tentatively, D is TRBD1 (5 bases). Trimming left V 4 bases short and J 6 bases short, with 10 bases between. Germline V gene lookup returns CDR1 SQVTM and CDR2 ANQGSEA. CDR3 length: 12 amino acids. CDR3 in DNA: TGCAGCGTTGGCGGGGCGGGTCAGCCCCAGCATTTT. Translation gives CSVGGAGQPQHF.

The chain links TRBV29-1 to TRBJ1-2; no firm D call. V gave up 7 bases and J gave up 3 bases, with 12 bases separating them. Looked up from germline, CDR1 is SQVTM and CDR2 is ANQGSEA. There are 12 residues in the CDR3. DNA of the CDR3: TGCAGCGCCACACAGATCGACTATGGCTACACCTTC. This translates into CSATQIDYGYTF. Combining the CDR3 with reference TRBV29-1 and TRBJ1-2 gives the whole variable domain SAVISQKPSRDICQRGTSLTIQCQVDSQVTMMFWYRQQPGQSLTLIATANQGSEATYESGFVIDKFPISRPNLTFSTLTVSNMSPEDSSIYLCSATQIDYGYTFGSGTRLTVV.

The chain is built from TRBV5-6 and TRBJ2-1, with D hard to call. CDR1 SGHDT and CDR2 YYEEEE come from the germline V gene. Deletions cut 0 bases from V and 6 bases from J, with 7 bases between. CDR3 size: 13 residues. CDR3 in amino acids: CASSLDQGNEQFF. CDR3 DNA: TGTGCCAGCAGCTTGGATCAAGGCAATGAGCAGTTCTTC.

This rearrangement joins TRBV30 to TRBJ2-7; 8 bases match TRBD1. V lost 0 bases to trimming and J lost 6 bases; unmatched junction nucleotides: 7. Germline CDR1 GTSNPN, CDR2 SVGIG (reference sequence). The length of the CDR3 is 14 residues. For the CDR3, the DNA is TGTGCCTGGAGTGTACGCAGGGGGCTCGCCGAGCAGTACTTC. This translates into CAWSVRRGLAEQYF.

The chain joins TRBV11-3 to TRBJ1-1; possibly TRBD1 for D (6 bases). V lost 3 bases and J 1 base, leaving 6 bases between the germline ends. CDR1 and CDR2 from the germline V gene are SGHNT and YENEEA. CDR3 length: 13 amino acids. This CDR3 reads CASSFRGNTEAFF. The DNA of the CDR3 is TGTGCCAGCAGCTTCAGGGGGAACACTGAAGCTTTCTTT.

The V gene is TRBV27, the J gene TRBJ2-5; TRBD1 matches at 9 bases. This CDR3 is 14 amino acids long. The ends lost 3 bases at V and 3 bases at J; junction bases unmatched: 2. Germline-derived CDR1 and CDR2 are MNHEY and SMNVEV (reference sequence). CDR3 coding DNA: TGTGCCAGCAGTTTCGGACAGGGGAAAGAGACCCAGTACTTC. This encodes CASSFGQGKETQYF.

This clone showed up just a few times. The chain employs TRBV28 and TRBJ2-2; D is possibly TRBD2 (5 bases). CDR3 size: 12 residues. Germline V gene data show CDR1 as MDHEN and CDR2 as SYDVKM. V was shortened by 11 bases and J by 0 bases, with 7 bases between the two germline ends. CDR3 sequence (DNA): TGTGCCGGAGGTGCGAACACCGGGGAGCTGTTTTTT. Its protein is CAGGANTGELFF.

This clone was seen a few times. In DNA form, the CDR3 reads TGTGCCACCAGCAGAGATCTCCCGGGAGCGGTCGACAATGAGCAGTTCTTC. The encoded protein is CATSRDLPGAVDNEQFF. The V call is TRBV15, the J call TRBJ2-1; TRBD2 is a possible D gene (6 bases). This CDR3 has 17 residues. The germline V gene has CDR1 LNHNV and CDR2 YYDKDF (reference sequence). Trimming removed 0 bases at V and 5 bases at J, with 17 bases between.

For the CDR3, the DNA is TGTGCCAGCAGTTTAGTTCCGAGGGGAAACGAGCAGTACTTC. As protein: CASSLVPRGNEQYF. This chain links TRBV27 with TRBJ2-7, with D perhaps assigned TRBD1 or TRBD2 (5 bases each). Per germline, CDR1 MNHEY and CDR2 SMNVEV (reference sequence). Trimming stripped 2 bases from V and 5 bases from J, with 13 bases between. The length of the CDR3 is 14 residues.

V usage is TRBV23-1 and J usage is TRBJ2-7; the D call may be TRBD1 or TRBD2 (5 bases each). TRBV23-1 is an ORF for which the function is uncertain. Trimming took off 4 bases at V and 7 bases at J, with 17 bases between the two ends. This CDR3 comprises 14 residues. The CDR3 loop is CASSRGPRHCEQYF. Written as DNA, the CDR3 is TGCGCCAGCAGTCGGGGACCCCGTCATTGTGAGCAGTACTTC.

This clone was found a few times. The V gene is TRBV9, the J gene TRBJ2-7; D is perhaps TRBD1 or TRBD2 (5 bases each). Germline CDR1 SGDLS, CDR2 YYNGEE. There are 13 residues in the CDR3. Trimming took off 0 bases at V and 6 bases at J, with 10 bases between the two ends. CDR3 loop: CASSVGGTGEQYF. DNA of the CDR3: TGTGCCAGCAGCGTAGGGGGGACCGGCGAGCAGTACTTC.

The V and J genes are TRBV4-1 and TRBJ2-7, with TRBD1 matching over 10 bases. Germline CDR1 reads MGHRA; CDR2 reads YSYEKL. The CDR3 has 15 amino acids. V gave up 0 bases and J gave up 3 bases; unmatched junction bases: 2. CDR3 coding DNA: TGCGCCAGCAGCCAAGAGACAGGGGGCCACTACGAGCAGTACTTC. Encoded protein: CASSQETGGHYEQYF.

The chain has TRBV9 and TRBJ1-1; possibly TRBD1 for D (5 bases). Germline CDR1 is SGDLS and CDR2 is YYNGEE. CDR3 length: 16 residues. Deletions cut 0 bases from V and 4 bases from J, with 16 bases between. CDR3 nucleotide sequence: TGTGCCAGCAGCGTAGCTCCAGGGAGGATGGGCACTGAAGCTTTCTTT. It yields the protein CASSVAPGRMGTEAFF.

CDR3 residues: CASSPGFAYQPQHF. The DNA of the CDR3 is TGTGCCAGCTCCCCCGGGTTTGCATATCAGCCCCAGCATTTT. The V call is TRBV6-1, the J call TRBJ1-5; D is unresolved. There are 14 residues in the CDR3. CDR1 is MNHNS and CDR2 is SASEGT in the germline V gene. V gave up 8 bases and J gave up 5 bases, with 16 bases separating them.

Only a few counts were recorded for this clone. V gene TRBV29-1 combines with J gene TRBJ2-3, with 10 bases aligning to TRBD1. Germline V gene sequence: CDR1 SQVTM, CDR2 ANQGSEA. This CDR3 is built from 14 residues. Germline trimming cut 4 bases from V and 6 bases from J; bases unmatched to any gene: 7. The CDR3 spells CSVGRDRGPDTQYF. CDR3 nucleotide sequence: TGCAGCGTTGGACGGGACAGGGGACCGGATACGCAGTATTTT.

This chain links TRBV29-1 with TRBJ1-1; 7 bases align to TRBD1. The CDR3 runs to 14 residues. Per the germline V gene, CDR1 is SQVTM and CDR2 is ANQGSEA. V was pared by 7 bases and J by 7 bases, with 15 bases of the junction left unmatched. In DNA form, the CDR3 reads TGCAGCGCTGACCAGGGGGAAGGGGGCCTTGAAGCTTTCTTT. It codes for CSADQGEGGLEAFF.

V and J are TRBV28 and TRBJ2-1; D gene unclear. The germline CDR1 and CDR2 sequences are MDHEN and SYDVKM. CDR3 length equals 15 residues. V lost 7 bases and J lost 5, with 18 bases in between. As DNA, the CDR3 is TGTGCCAGCACCCCTGTGGCGTCGGGCCACAATGAGCAGTTCTTC. Protein product: CASTPVASGHNEQFF. Looking up the rest from reference TRBV28 and TRBJ2-1 gives the full variable domain: DVKVTQSSRYLVKRTGEKVFLECVQDMDHENMFWYRQDPGLGLRLIYFSYDVKMKEKGDIPEGYSVSREKKERFSLILESASTNQTSMYLCASTPVASGHNEQFFGPGTRLTVL.

The J gene is TRBJ2-5, the V gene TRBV7-9; possible D gene TRBD2, 5 bases. V shed 4 bases and J shed 4 bases, with 13 bases lying between them. CDR3 size: 14 residues. Germline V CDR1 and CDR2: SEHNR, FQNEAQ (reference sequence). The CDR3, as DNA: TGTGCCAGCAGCTCGGCGGGCTTCCCAGAGACCCAGTACTTC. Translated: CASSSAGFPETQYF. Together with reference TRBV7-9 and TRBJ2-5, the CDR3 gives the full variable domain: DTGVSQNPRHKITKRGQNVTFRCDPISEHNRLYWYRQTLGQGPEFLTYFQNEAQLEKSRLLSDRFSAERPKGSFSTLEIQRTEQGDSAMYLCASSSAGFPETQYFGPGTRLLVL.